Presented here are 25 T cell receptor beta chains from one specimen sequenced in a study of shared clonotypes between healthy human individuals. Sequenced by immunoSEQ multiplex PCR; TCRdb stores in-frame clones only, minus some. The table includes about 1 million clones, roughly 75% detected once. The sequenced sample was memory CD4+ T cells sorted from blood. Documented subset: CD45RA-negative fraction. These receptors came from a man younger than 35 in good health.

This chain connects TRBV4-1 to TRBJ2-5; 9 positions match TRBD2. CDR1 and CDR2 from the germline V gene are MGHRA and YSYEKL. There are 17 residues in the CDR3. Germline trimming cut 2 bases from V and 1 base from J; bases unmatched to any gene: 8. The CDR3 sequence is CASSQSRLAGSQETQYF. CDR3 DNA sequence: TGCGCCAGCAGCCAAAGTCGCCTAGCGGGGAGCCAAGAGACCCAGTACTTC.

V usage is TRBV7-9 and J usage is TRBJ2-1; TRBD2 matches 9 bases. Germline V gene data show CDR1 as SEHNR and CDR2 as FQNEAQ (reference sequence). CDR3 length equals 15 residues. Trimming at V came to 2 bases and at J to 6 bases, leaving 5 bases not matched to a gene. In nucleotides, the CDR3 is TGTGCCAGCAGCTTAACGAGCGGGGGGAGCAATGAGCAGTTCTTC. It is translated as CASSLTSGGSNEQFF.

This clone was counted only a few times. The DNA of the CDR3 is TGTGCCTCCTCCCCACCCTCCAGTGAAAAACTGTTTTTT. This encodes CASSPPSSEKLFF. The chain has TRBV10-3 and TRBJ1-4; no reliable D call. This CDR3 has 13 amino acids. Trimming stripped 11 bases from V and 7 bases from J, with 17 bases between. The V gene's germline CDR1 is ENHRY and CDR2 SYGVKD.

This clone appeared a few times. The identical CDR3 is also encoded by other nucleotide sequences in the sample. V is TRBV20-1 and J is TRBJ2-7; D is unclear. V was clipped by 0 bases and J by 3 bases, with 0 bases between them. CDR1 is DFQATT, CDR2 SNEGSKA, per germline (reference sequence). The CDR3 sequence is 10 residues long. CDR3 sequence: CSARDYEQYF. For the CDR3, the DNA is TGCAGTGCTAGAGACTACGAGCAGTACTTC.

In this sample, this clone turned up a few times. The chain is built from TRBV7-9 and TRBJ1-5; 9 bases agree with TRBD1. The CDR3 loop spans 16 amino acids. Germline V CDR1 and CDR2: SEHNR, FQNEAQ (reference sequence). Trimming removed 0 bases from V and 7 bases from J; junction bases left unmatched: 7. In nucleotides, the CDR3 is TGTGCCAGCAGCTTAGCGTCGGGACAGGGCAGCCAGCCCCAGCATTTT. Translating gives CASSLASGQGSQPQHF.

This chain links TRBV30 with TRBJ2-5; D is undetermined. This CDR3 has 14 amino acids. Trimming took off 3 bases at V and 5 bases at J, with 16 bases between the two ends. Per germline, CDR1 GTSNPN and CDR2 SVGIG (reference sequence). In nucleotides, the CDR3 is TGTGCCTGGAGCGACGCTAGGGCCGGGGAGACCCAGTACTTC. It encodes CAWSDARAGETQYF.

A note on this clone: A read error may be the cause here, since a much bigger clone is one base away. Other DNA sequences in the sample encode the same CDR3. This chain connects TRBV7-8 to TRBJ1-1; D might be TRBD1 (5 bases). Germline lookup yields CDR1 SGHVS and CDR2 FQNEAQ. V was shortened by 5 bases and J by 1 base, with 11 bases between the two germline ends. The CDR3 sequence is 14 residues long. This chain's CDR3 is CASSLRQGNTEAFF. CDR3 in DNA: TGTGCCAGCAGCCTCCGCCAGGGGAACACTGAAGCTTTCTTT.

The rearrangement links TRBV6-5 to TRBJ1-1, with 9 bases identical to TRBD1. V lost 5 bases and J lost 1; bases outside the gene matches: 2. The CDR3 contains 14 residues. Germline assignment: CDR1 MNHEY and CDR2 SVGAGI. The CDR3 DNA is TGTGCCAGCAGTCGGGACAGGGCGAACACTGAAGCTTTCTTT. This encodes CASSRDRANTEAFF.

The sample holds a few counts of this clone. The chain has TRBV9 and TRBJ2-5, with 11 bases aligning to TRBD2. V lost 0 bases, J lost 4 bases, and 8 bases stayed unmatched. Germline V gives CDR1 SGDLS, CDR2 YYNGEE. The CDR3 loop spans 17 amino acids. The CDR3 region is CASSVELLAGGGETQYF. CDR3 nucleotide sequence: TGTGCCAGCAGCGTAGAGCTCCTAGCGGGAGGAGGAGAGACCCAGTACTTC.

This clone was counted a few times. The chain employs TRBV6-1 and TRBJ1-3; D is unclear. Trimming left V 6 bases short and J 0 bases short, with 9 bases between. This CDR3 has 14 residues. The germline V gene encodes CDR1 MNHNS and CDR2 SASEGT. The CDR3 reads CASRILSSGNTIYF. The CDR3 nucleotides are TGTGCCAGCAGAATACTTAGCTCTGGAAACACCATATATTTT.

This clone was counted once. V usage is TRBV7-2 and J usage is TRBJ2-7, with a weak D call TRBD1 (5 bases). Per germline, CDR1 SGHTA and CDR2 FQGNSA. Between the trimmed V and J ends, which lost 4 bases and 2 bases, there was a span of 12 bases. CDR3 length: 14 amino acids. CDR3 sequence: CASSSRAGPYEQYF. The CDR3 coding sequence is TGTGCCAGCAGCTCACGGGCAGGGCCCTACGAGCAGTACTTC.

The chain carries TRBV5-1 and TRBJ1-2, with a tentative D call TRBD1 (6 bases). V was clipped by 2 bases and J by 6 bases, with 17 bases between them. Germline-derived CDR1 and CDR2 are SGHRS and YFSETQ. CDR3 length: 15 amino acids. CDR3 sequence reads: CASSLGGRGRDGYTF. As DNA, the CDR3 is TGCGCCAGCAGCTTAGGGGGACGAGGGAGAGATGGCTACACCTTC.

This clone has a count of ten or more. The J gene is TRBJ2-7, the V gene TRBV5-6; a weak D match, TRBD2 (5 bases). CDR1 is SGHDT and CDR2 is YYEEEE in the germline V gene. Trimming cost V 5 bases and J 3 bases, with 9 bases left between them. The CDR3 covers 12 residues. CDR3 sequence (DNA): TGTGCCAGCAGGGCCGGGAACTACGAGCAGTACTTC. It encodes CASRAGNYEQYF.

The J gene is TRBJ2-7, the V gene TRBV9, with TRBD2 identical over 11 bases. With V trimmed by 0 bases and J by 0 bases, 2 bases remained unmatched. Germline-derived CDR1 and CDR2 are SGDLS and YYNGEE. This CDR3 has 16 residues. The CDR3, as DNA: TGTGCCAGCAGCGTAGGGACTAGCGGGCGCTCCTACGAGCAGTACTTC. It yields the protein CASSVGTSGRSYEQYF.

The V and J genes are TRBV9 and TRBJ2-1; 7 bases fit TRBD2. V trimming: 2 bases; J trimming: 5 bases; junction bases outside the gene matches: 7. Germline loops: CDR1 SGDLS, CDR2 YYNGEE. This CDR3 is 15 amino acids long. Written as DNA, the CDR3 is TGTGCCAGCAGCGTTACTAGCGAGGTCAACAATGAGCAGTTCTTC. This sequence encodes CASSVTSEVNNEQFF.

Turning to this clone: Other DNA sequences in the same sample also yield this CDR3. The genes are TRBV2 and TRBJ2-5; 7 nucleotides agree with TRBD1. The germline gives CDR1 SNHLY, CDR2 FYNNEI. The CDR3 covers 14 residues. V gave up 5 bases and J gave up 0 bases; unmatched junction bases: 3. The CDR3 bases are TGTGCCAGCAGTCGGGACAGAAACCAAGAGACCCAGTACTTC. The encoded protein is CASSRDRNQETQYF.

The gene calls are TRBV7-3 and TRBJ2-3; the match to TRBD2 covers 12 bases. This CDR3 is 15 amino acids long. V shed 5 bases and J 4 bases; nucleotides not matched to a gene: 4. The germline CDR1 and CDR2 sequences are SGHTA and FQGTGA. The CDR3 DNA reads TGTGCCAGCAGCCTAGCGGGGGGGCCATCAGATACGCAGTATTTT. Translation: CASSLAGGPSDTQYF.

The CDR3 reads CASSSGTSFGAEAFF. The CDR3 coding sequence is TGTGCCAGCAGCTCAGGGACTTCCTTTGGGGCTGAAGCTTTCTTT. V usage is TRBV7-9 and J usage is TRBJ1-1, with a tentative D call TRBD1 (5 bases). This CDR3 spans 15 amino acids. The V end was cut by 4 bases, the J end by 6 bases, with 18 bases between. Germline lookup yields CDR1 SEHNR and CDR2 FQNEAQ (reference sequence).

The V and J genes are TRBV4-3 and TRBJ1-4, with a weak D call TRBD1 (6 bases). V gave up 4 bases and J gave up 9 bases, with 15 bases separating them. This CDR3 is 14 amino acids long. Germline CDR1 is LGHNA and CDR2 is YSLEER. The CDR3 spells CASSPDSLGKKLFF. The CDR3 DNA reads TGCGCCAGCAGCCCGGACAGCCTAGGGAAAAAACTGTTTTTT.

The chain uses TRBV6-5 and TRBJ1-5; D not resolved. Germline values: CDR1 MNHEY, CDR2 SVGAGI. Trimming removed 5 bases at V and 2 bases at J, with 10 bases between. This CDR3 is 14 amino acids long. The CDR3 loop is CASSQQRGNQPQHF. The CDR3, as DNA: TGTGCCAGCAGTCAACAAAGAGGCAATCAGCCCCAGCATTTT.

This chain uses TRBV6-5 with TRBJ2-1, with D unclear. The CDR3 loop spans 11 amino acids. V lost 6 bases to trimming and J lost 8 bases, with 8 bases between them. Per the germline V gene, CDR1 is MNHEY and CDR2 is SVGAGI. The CDR3 is CASSRIDEQFF. In nucleotides, the CDR3 is TGTGCCAGCAGCCGCATTGATGAGCAGTTCTTC.

This chain joins TRBV7-2 and TRBJ2-5, with TRBD2 identical over 8 bases. Germline lookup yields CDR1 SGHTA and CDR2 FQGNSA. Trimming removed 5 bases from V and 5 bases from J; junction bases left unmatched: 4. The CDR3 is 13 residues long. The CDR3 region is CASSKRGWETQYF. CDR3 bases: TGTGCCAGCAGCAAGCGGGGGTGGGAGACCCAGTACTTC.

There are a few counts of this clone. The chain combines TRBV6-1 with TRBJ2-7, with 9 bases fitting TRBD2. There are 12 residues in the CDR3. V lost 8 bases, J lost 9 bases, and 8 bases stayed unmatched. CDR1 MNHNS and CDR2 SASEGT come from the germline V gene. The CDR3 DNA follows: TGTGCCAGCCTTGCGGGAGGGCTGTGGCAGTACTTC. Its protein is CASLAGGLWQYF.

This rearrangement joins TRBV5-1 to TRBJ2-5, with D perhaps matching TRBD1 (6 bases). Germline CDR1 is SGHRS and CDR2 is YFSETQ. This CDR3 contains 16 residues. The germline V and J ends were trimmed by 5 bases and 2 bases, with 19 bases remaining between them. The CDR3 coding sequence is TGCGCCAGCAGTATTGGGGGCAGTTCCTTACAAGAGACCCAGTACTTC. Amino acids: CASSIGGSSLQETQYF.

This chain joins TRBV5-4 and TRBJ1-2; the D gene is possibly TRBD1 (6 bases). V lost 4 bases, J lost 0 bases, and 19 bases lay in between. CDR3 length equals 17 residues. CDR1 is SGHNT, CDR2 YYREEE, per germline (reference sequence). Here the CDR3 reads CASSTPQTGRANYGYTF. The CDR3 DNA sequence: TGTGCCAGCAGCACCCCCCAGACAGGCAGAGCTAACTATGGCTACACCTTC.